This TCR beta chain was documented in a study of blood T cell repertoires in COVID-19. Sequencing used immunoSEQ multiplex PCR; TCRdb keeps in-frame clones, though not all of them. This table has about 280,000 clones, roughly 86% appearing once. Germline CDR1 is WSHSY and CDR2 is SAAADI. The trim removed 8 bases at V and 3 bases at J, leaving 12 bases unmatched. The CDR3 covers 16 residues. Sequencing was carried out using peripheral blood. This TCR came from a woman in her twenties or thirties with COVID-19, enrolled during active disease. The rearrangement uses TRBV10-2 and TRBJ1-1, with 10 positions matching TRBD1. CDR3 nucleotide sequence: TGCGCCAGCCTACTAACCGCCGGGACAGGGGACACTGAAGCTTTCTTT. Its protein is CASLLTAGTGDTEAFF.